The sequence of this T cell receptor (beta chain) was determined in a study of CD8 T cells in Susac syndrome. About 0.5 to 1 ug RNA was reverse transcribed with random hexamers. One entry per CDR3 protein results from TCRdb running MiXCR on the immunoSEQ multiplex PCR reads. The sample includes approximately 140,000 distinct CDR3 sequences, 80% of them seen just once. This CDR3 spans 17 amino acids. Trimming took off 0 bases at V and 4 bases at J, with 16 bases between the two ends. Germline-derived CDR1 and CDR2 are MNHEY and SMNVEV (reference sequence). This chain links TRBV27 with TRBJ2-1; D tentatively reads TRBD1 or TRBD2 (5 bases each). Specimen: CD8+ T cells from PBMCs. The clonotype originates from a human donor with multiple sclerosis. The CDR3 DNA sequence: TGTGCCAGCAGTTTATCTGCTGGGGGTTTCGGGTACAATGAGCAGTTCTTC. Encoded protein: CASSLSAGGFGYNEQFF.